This TCR beta chain was identified during a study of beta chain features in type 1 diabetes. Since all of the isolated RNA was reverse transcribed, expressed TCRB transcripts were what got sequenced. TCRdb's table, derived via immunoSEQ multiplex PCR, lists solely in-frame clones and lacks some. The table has roughly 150,000 clones, roughly 9.1% seen once. V gave up 2 bases and J gave up 10 bases, with 15 bases separating them. CDR3 length: 14 residues. CDR1 and CDR2 from the germline V gene are GTSNPN and SVGIG (reference sequence). The chain couples TRBV30 to TRBJ1-6; no clear D. The sequencing sample was made of central memory CD4+ T cells from blood. The TCR comes from a woman under 30 in good health. The CDR3 DNA reads as TGTGCCTGGAGTAGCGGACCTGGGCAATCACCCCTCCACTTT. This encodes CAWSSGPGQSPLHF.